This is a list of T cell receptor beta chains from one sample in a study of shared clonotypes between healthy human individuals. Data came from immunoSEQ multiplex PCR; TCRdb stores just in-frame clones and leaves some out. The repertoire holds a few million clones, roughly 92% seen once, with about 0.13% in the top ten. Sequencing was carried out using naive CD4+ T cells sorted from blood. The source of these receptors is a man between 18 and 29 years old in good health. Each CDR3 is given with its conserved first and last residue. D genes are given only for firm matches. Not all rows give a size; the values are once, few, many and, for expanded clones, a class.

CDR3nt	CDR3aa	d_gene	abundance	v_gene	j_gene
TGTGCCAGCAGGAAGACAGGGGACACCGGGGAGCTGTTTTTT	CASRKTGDTGELFF	TRBD1	-	TRBV5-4	TRBJ2-2
TGTGCCAGCAGCCGGGCCAGCCTAGCTAACTATGGCTACACCTTC	CASSRASLANYGYTF	-	-	TRBV6-1	TRBJ1-2
TGTGCCAGTAGCGGCGGTCCAGGGGCCCTCCACTTT	CASSGGPGALHF	-	-	TRBV19	TRBJ1-6
TGTGCCAGCACCCCGAGGGGGGATAGCAATCAGCCCCAGCATTTT	CASTPRGDSNQPQHF	-	few	TRBV5-5	TRBJ1-5
TGCAGCGTTGTCGGGGACAGGGACCAAGAGACCCAGTACTTC	CSVVGDRDQETQYF	TRBD1	-	TRBV29-1	TRBJ2-5
TGTGCCAGCAGCTTCCCCCGTTCAGGGGTCGTGTCCTACGAGCAGTACTTC	CASSFPRSGVVSYEQYF	-	-	TRBV21-1	TRBJ2-7
TGTGCCAGCACCCGGGACGCAGCTAATTCACCCCTCCACTTT	CASTRDAANSPLHF	-	few	TRBV6-5	TRBJ1-6
TGCGCCAGCAGCTTGGAGGGACCGAATCAGCCCCAGCATTTT	CASSLEGPNQPQHF	-	-	TRBV5-1	TRBJ1-5
TGCGCCAGCAGCCCCGGGACAGGGGGGACCTACGAGCAGTACTTC	CASSPGTGGTYEQYF	TRBD1	-	TRBV10-1	TRBJ2-7
TGCGCCAGCAGCACCGACAGGACCCAGTACTTC	CASSTDRTQYF	-	-	TRBV5-1	TRBJ2-5
TGTGCCAGCAGGCCGGGACAATTTAACTATGGCTACACCTTC	CASRPGQFNYGYTF	-	-	TRBV6-6	TRBJ1-2
TGTGCCAGCAGTGAAAGCGGGAGGGCAAATGAGCAGTTCTTC	CASSESGRANEQFF	TRBD2	-	TRBV25-1	TRBJ2-1
TGCGCCAGCAGTTCAGGAGAGAACCACAGGGGTATGGAGACCCAGTACTTC	CASSSGENHRGMETQYF	TRBD1	-	TRBV23-1	TRBJ2-5
TGCGCCAGCAGCGAACAGGGGGCTGATCAGCCCCAGCATTTT	CASSEQGADQPQHF	TRBD1	-	TRBV5-1	TRBJ1-5
TGCAGCGTTGAAGGGGTAGGCGGTGGTTTAGCCAAAAACATTCAGTACTTC	CSVEGVGGGLAKNIQYF	-	-	TRBV29-1	TRBJ2-4
TGTGCCAGCAGCAAAGTAGACAGTTACAATCAGCCCCAGCATTTT	CASSKVDSYNQPQHF	-	-	TRBV21-1	TRBJ1-5
TGCGCCAGCAGCTGGGGACTAGCGGGAGAGGGAGGTGAGCAGTTCTTC	CASSWGLAGEGGEQFF	TRBD2	-	TRBV10-2	TRBJ2-1
TGTGCCAGCAGCTTTAGGATGAACACTGAAGCTTTCTTT	CASSFRMNTEAFF	-	-	TRBV11-2	TRBJ1-1
TGTGCCAGCAGTGACTCTAGAACGAGCTCCTATAATTCACCCCTCCACTTT	CASSDSRTSSYNSPLHF	-	-	TRBV6-4	TRBJ1-6
TGTGCCAGCAGCCCCGACAGGGGAGTTGAAGCTTTCTTT	CASSPDRGVEAFF	TRBD1	-	TRBV7-9	TRBJ1-1
TGTGCCTGGGCGGACAGGGGTGACACTGAAGCTTTCTTT	CAWADRGDTEAFF	TRBD1	-	TRBV30	TRBJ1-1
TGTGCCAGCAGTCGACTGGATGAGCAGTTCTTC	CASSRLDEQFF	-	-	TRBV6-5	TRBJ2-1
TGTGCCAGCAGCGTAGGCGGGAAAGGGAATGAAAAACTGTTTTTT	CASSVGGKGNEKLFF	-	-	TRBV9	TRBJ1-4
TGTGCCAGCAGTGAAGCAACAGTCGTTCCAGTGCAGTACTTC	CASSEATVVPVQYF	-	once	TRBV6-1	TRBJ2-7
TGCGCCAGCAGCTCAGCAAGTACTAGCGGGATGTCAGATACGCAGTATTTT	CASSSASTSGMSDTQYF	TRBD2	-	TRBV5-1	TRBJ2-3
TGTGCCAGTGCCGGACAGGGGTGGAATCAGCCCCAGCATTTT	CASAGQGWNQPQHF	TRBD1	-	TRBV19	TRBJ1-5
TGTGCCAGCAGCTTGCCTGGAGTAGGCACAGATACGCAGTATTTT	CASSLPGVGTDTQYF	-	-	TRBV5-4	TRBJ2-3
TGCAGCGTCCGGGAAAGCTCCTACGAGCAGTACTTC	CSVRESSYEQYF	-	-	TRBV29-1	TRBJ2-7
TGTGCCAGCAGGGGCGGGAGGGCCGCAAACGATGAGCAGTTCTTC	CASRGGRAANDEQFF	TRBD2	-	TRBV6-1	TRBJ2-1
TGCGCCAGCAGCTTGCGTCTCTCCTACAATGAGCAGTTCTTC	CASSLRLSYNEQFF	-	-	TRBV5-1	TRBJ2-1
TGTGCCAGCAGCGTAGAACAGGGTTCCTACAATGAGCAGTTCTTC	CASSVEQGSYNEQFF	-	-	TRBV9	TRBJ2-1
TGTGCCATCAGTGCCCGGGGGCTAGCGGGGGAAAACATTCAGTACTTC	CAISARGLAGENIQYF	TRBD2	-	TRBV10-3	TRBJ2-4
TGTGCCTGGAGTGTTGGTATGAGCGGGGGGACCCAAGAGACCCAGTACTTC	CAWSVGMSGGTQETQYF	TRBD2	-	TRBV30	TRBJ2-5
TGTGCGTCTGGGCGGGGGTCCTACAATGAGCAGTTCTTC	CASGRGSYNEQFF	TRBD2	-	TRBV7-2	TRBJ2-1
TGCGCCAGCAGTGGAGGGGAGTTGTATAATGAGCAGTTCTTC	CASSGGELYNEQFF	-	-	TRBV10-1	TRBJ2-1
TGTGCCAGCGACCTTAGGGGTCAGGGGGCGATCTTTTTTGGCTACACCTTC	CASDLRGQGAIFFGYTF	TRBD1	-	TRBV13	TRBJ1-2
TGTGCCAGCTCACCACTAGGTCCCACTGAAGCTTTCTTT	CASSPLGPTEAFF	-	-	TRBV18	TRBJ1-1
TGTGCCAGTAGTATAGATCGGGACAGGGAGACCCAGTACTTC	CASSIDRDRETQYF	TRBD1	-	TRBV19	TRBJ2-5
TGTGCCAGCAGTTGGTCCTGGGGCCAGACAGATACGCAGTATTTT	CASSWSWGQTDTQYF	-	once	TRBV6-5	TRBJ2-3
TGTGCCAGTAGTCCCCCCGACAGGGTGACCTACAATGAGCAGTTCTTC	CASSPPDRVTYNEQFF	TRBD1	-	TRBV19	TRBJ2-1
TGTGCCAGTAGTATACCTTCGGGACGAAGCACAGATACGCAGTATTTT	CASSIPSGRSTDTQYF	-	-	TRBV19	TRBJ2-3
TGCGCCAGCAGAGAACAGGGGTTGGGGAACTATGGCTACACCTTC	CASREQGLGNYGYTF	TRBD1	-	TRBV5-1	TRBJ1-2
TGTGCCAGCAGTTCCGAGACAGGGAATAATTCACCCCTCCACTTT	CASSSETGNNSPLHF	TRBD1	-	TRBV2	TRBJ1-6
TGTGCCAGTAGTATAGATGGATCCGGGGCAGGGTACTTC	CASSIDGSGAGYF	-	-	TRBV19	TRBJ2-7
TGTGCCAGCAGCCGCGGACTAGCGGGTACCTACGAGCAGTACTTC	CASSRGLAGTYEQYF	TRBD2	-	TRBV7-2	TRBJ2-7
TGTGCCAGCAGCTTACGGCTAGCGGGCGACGATGAGCAGTTCTTC	CASSLRLAGDDEQFF	TRBD2	-	TRBV7-2	TRBJ2-1
TGCGCCAGCAGCTTGGACTCAGATACGCAGTATTTT	CASSLDSDTQYF	-	-	TRBV5-1	TRBJ2-3
TGTGCCAGCTCGCAACTACAGGGGCTGGCTGGAAACACCATATATTTT	CASSQLQGLAGNTIYF	TRBD1	-	TRBV18	TRBJ1-3
TGTGCCAGCAGCTTAGGACCACTCGCGGGAGCAGGGAATGAGCAGTTCTTC	CASSLGPLAGAGNEQFF	TRBD2	-	TRBV7-6	TRBJ2-1
TGTGCCTACGGGGAGGGGGCGAACTATGGCTACACCTTC	CAYGEGANYGYTF	TRBD1	-	TRBV10-3	TRBJ1-2
TGCGCCAGCAGCTTTAGTACAGGGGGCCTTTTCAGGAATAATGAAAAACTGTTTTTT	CASSFSTGGLFRNNEKLFF	TRBD1	-	TRBV5-1	TRBJ1-4
TGTGCCAGTAGTATGCGGCAGCGGGACACTGAAGCTTTCTTT	CASSMRQRDTEAFF	-	once	TRBV19	TRBJ1-1
TGTGCCAGCAGCGTAATTGGGGACGGCGCTTCACCCCTCCACTTT	CASSVIGDGASPLHF	-	-	TRBV9	TRBJ1-6
TGTGCCAGCAGCAACCGGGACACAGATACGCAGTATTTT	CASSNRDTDTQYF	-	-	TRBV11-1	TRBJ2-3